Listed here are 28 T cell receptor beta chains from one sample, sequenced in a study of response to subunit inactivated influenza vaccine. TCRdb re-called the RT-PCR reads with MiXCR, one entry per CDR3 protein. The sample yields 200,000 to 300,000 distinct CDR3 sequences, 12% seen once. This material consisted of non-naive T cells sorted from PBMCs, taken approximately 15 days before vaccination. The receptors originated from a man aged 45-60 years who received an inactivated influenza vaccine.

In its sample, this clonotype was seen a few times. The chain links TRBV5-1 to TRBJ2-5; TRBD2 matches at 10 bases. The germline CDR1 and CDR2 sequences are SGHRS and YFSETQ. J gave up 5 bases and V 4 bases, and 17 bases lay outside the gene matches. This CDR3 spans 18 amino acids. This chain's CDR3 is CASSPGGRLAGARETQYF. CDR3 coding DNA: TGCGCCAGCAGCCCTGGAGGCCGGCTAGCGGGAGCGAGGGAGACCCAGTACTTC.

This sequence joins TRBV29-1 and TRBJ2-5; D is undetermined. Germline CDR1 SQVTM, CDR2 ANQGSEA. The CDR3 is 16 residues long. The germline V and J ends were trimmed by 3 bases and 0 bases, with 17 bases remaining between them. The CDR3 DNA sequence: TGCAGCGTTGAGGATATTAGGACGGGTAACCAAGAGACCCAGTACTTC. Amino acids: CSVEDIRTGNQETQYF.

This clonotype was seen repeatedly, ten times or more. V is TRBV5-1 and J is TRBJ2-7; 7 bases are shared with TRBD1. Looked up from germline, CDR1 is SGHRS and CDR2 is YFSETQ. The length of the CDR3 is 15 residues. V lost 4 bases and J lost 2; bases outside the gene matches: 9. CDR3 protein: CASSVISGGTYEQYF. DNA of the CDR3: TGCGCCAGCAGCGTCATCTCAGGGGGAACCTACGAGCAGTACTTC.

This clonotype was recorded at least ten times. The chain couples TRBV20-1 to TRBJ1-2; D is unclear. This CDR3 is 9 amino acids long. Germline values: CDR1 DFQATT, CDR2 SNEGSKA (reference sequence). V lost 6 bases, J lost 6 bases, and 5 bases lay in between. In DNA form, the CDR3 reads TGCAGTGCCCCGGATGGCTACACCTTC. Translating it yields CSAPDGYTF.

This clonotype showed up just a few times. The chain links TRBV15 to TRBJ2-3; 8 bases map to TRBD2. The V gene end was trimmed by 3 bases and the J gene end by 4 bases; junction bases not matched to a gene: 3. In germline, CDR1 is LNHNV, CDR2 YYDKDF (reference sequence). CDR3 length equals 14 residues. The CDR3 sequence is CATSRPGGADTQYF. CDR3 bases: TGTGCCACCAGCAGGCCCGGGGGGGCAGATACGCAGTATTTT. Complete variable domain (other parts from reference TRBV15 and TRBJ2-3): DAMVIQNPRYQVTQFGKPVTLSCSQTLNHNVMYWYQQKSSQAPKLLFHYYDKDFNNEADTPDNFQSRRPNTSFCFLDIRSPGLGDTAMYLCATSRPGGADTQYFGPGTRLTVL.

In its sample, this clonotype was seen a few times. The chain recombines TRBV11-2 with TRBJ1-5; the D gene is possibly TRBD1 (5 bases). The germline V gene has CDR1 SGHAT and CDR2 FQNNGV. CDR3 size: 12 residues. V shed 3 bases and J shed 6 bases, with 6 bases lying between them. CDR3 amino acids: CASSFRGQPQHF. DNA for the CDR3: TGTGCCAGCAGCTTTAGGGGTCAGCCCCAGCATTTT.

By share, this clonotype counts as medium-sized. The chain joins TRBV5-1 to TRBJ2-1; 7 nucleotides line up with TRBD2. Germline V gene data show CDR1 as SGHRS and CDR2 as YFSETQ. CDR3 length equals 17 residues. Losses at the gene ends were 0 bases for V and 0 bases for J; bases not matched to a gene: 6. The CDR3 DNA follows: TGCGCCAGCAGCTTGGATTCAGGACTAGGCTCCTACAATGAGCAGTTCTTC. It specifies CASSLDSGLGSYNEQFF. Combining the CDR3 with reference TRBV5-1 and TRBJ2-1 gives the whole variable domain KAGVTQTPRYLIKTRGQQVTLSCSPISGHRSVSWYQQTPGQGLQFLFEYFSETQRNKGNFPGRFSGRQFSNSRSEMNVSTLELGDSALYLCASSLDSGLGSYNEQFFGPGTRLTVL.

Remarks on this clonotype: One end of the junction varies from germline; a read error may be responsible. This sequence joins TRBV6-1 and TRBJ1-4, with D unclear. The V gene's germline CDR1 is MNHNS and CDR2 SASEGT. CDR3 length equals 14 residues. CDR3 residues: CASGRFVPNGKLFF. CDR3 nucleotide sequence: TGTGCCAGCGGCCGGTTTGTACCTAATGGAAAACTGTTTTTT.

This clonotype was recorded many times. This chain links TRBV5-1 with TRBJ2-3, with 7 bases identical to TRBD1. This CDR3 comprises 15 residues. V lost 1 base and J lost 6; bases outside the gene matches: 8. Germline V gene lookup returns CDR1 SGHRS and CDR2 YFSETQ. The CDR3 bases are TGCGCCAGCAGCTTGAAGGGGGCTTTCTCTGATACGCAGTATTTT. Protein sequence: CASSLKGAFSDTQYF.

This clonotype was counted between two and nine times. Written as DNA, the CDR3 is TGTGCCGGGGGTGGGAAGTCCCAAAATTCACCCCTCCACTTT. This gives the protein CAGGGKSQNSPLHF. V usage is TRBV7-9 and J usage is TRBJ1-6; D might be TRBD1 (5 bases). CDR1 is SEHNR, CDR2 FQNEAQ, per germline (reference sequence). CDR3 length: 14 residues. V lost 11 bases and J lost 7, with 18 bases in between. Full variable domain (remainder filled in from reference TRBV7-9 and TRBJ1-6): DTGVSQNPRHKITKRGQNVTFRCDPISEHNRLYWYRQTLGQGPEFLTYFQNEAQLEKSRLLSDRFSAERPKGSFSTLEIQRTEQGDSAMYLCAGGGKSQNSPLHFGNGTRLTVT.

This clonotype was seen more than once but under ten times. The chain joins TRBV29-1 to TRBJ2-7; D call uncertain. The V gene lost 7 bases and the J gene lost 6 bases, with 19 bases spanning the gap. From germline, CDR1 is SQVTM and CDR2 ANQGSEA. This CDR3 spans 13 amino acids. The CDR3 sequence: CSAERTPPGEQYF. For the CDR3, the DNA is TGCAGCGCCGAGAGGACCCCGCCGGGCGAGCAGTACTTC.

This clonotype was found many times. The DNA for the CDR3 is TGTGCCACCAGTGAGGGGACTCGCGCGGAGCAGTTCTTC. This codes for CATSEGTRAEQFF. The rearrangement joins TRBV24-1 to TRBJ2-1, with D possibly TRBD2 on 6 matching bases. Trimming cost V 4 bases and J 10 bases, with 13 bases left between them. The germline V gene has CDR1 KGHDR and CDR2 SFDVKD. The CDR3 is made up of 13 amino acids.

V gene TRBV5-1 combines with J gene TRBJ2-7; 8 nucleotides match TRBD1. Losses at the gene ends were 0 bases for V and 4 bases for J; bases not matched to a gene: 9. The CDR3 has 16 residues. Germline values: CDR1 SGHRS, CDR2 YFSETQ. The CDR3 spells CASSLGPGTGSYEQYF. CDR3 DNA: TGCGCCAGCAGCTTGGGCCCCGGGACAGGTTCATACGAGCAGTACTTC.

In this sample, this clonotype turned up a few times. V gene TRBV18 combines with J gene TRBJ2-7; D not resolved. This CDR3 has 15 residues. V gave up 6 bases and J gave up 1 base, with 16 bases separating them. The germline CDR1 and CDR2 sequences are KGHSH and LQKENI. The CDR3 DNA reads TGTGCCAGCTCCCAAGACATCACCTTATCCTACGAGCAGTACTTC. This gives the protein CASSQDITLSYEQYF.

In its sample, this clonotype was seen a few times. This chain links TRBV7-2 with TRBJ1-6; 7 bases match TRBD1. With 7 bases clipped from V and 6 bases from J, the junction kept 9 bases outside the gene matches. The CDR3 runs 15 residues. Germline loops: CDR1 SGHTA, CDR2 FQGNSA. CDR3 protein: CASNNAGGSNSPLHF. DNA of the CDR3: TGTGCCAGCAACAACGCAGGGGGGAGTAATTCACCCCTCCACTTT.

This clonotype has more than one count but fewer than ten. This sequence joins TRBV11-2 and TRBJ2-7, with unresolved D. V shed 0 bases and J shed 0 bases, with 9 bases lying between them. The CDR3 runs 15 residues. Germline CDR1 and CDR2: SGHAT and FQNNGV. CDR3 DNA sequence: TGTGCCAGCAGCTTAGAGAACCACAACTCCTACGAGCAGTACTTC. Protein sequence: CASSLENHNSYEQYF. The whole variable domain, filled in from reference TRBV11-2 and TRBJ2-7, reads EAGVAQSPRYKIIEKRQSVAFWCNPISGHATLYWYQQILGQGPKLLIQFQNNGVVDDSQLPKDRFSAERLKGVDSTLKIQPAKLEDSAVYLCASSLENHNSYEQYFGPGTRLTVT.

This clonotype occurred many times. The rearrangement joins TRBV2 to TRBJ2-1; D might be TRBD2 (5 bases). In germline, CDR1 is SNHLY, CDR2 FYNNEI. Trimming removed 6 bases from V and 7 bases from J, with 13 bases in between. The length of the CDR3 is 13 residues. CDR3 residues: CASRARTGNEQFF. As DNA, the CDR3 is TGTGCCAGCAGAGCTAGGACGGGAAATGAGCAGTTCTTC. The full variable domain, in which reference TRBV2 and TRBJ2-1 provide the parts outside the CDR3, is EPEVTQTPSHQVTQMGQEVILRCVPISNHLYFYWYRQILGQKVEFLVSFYNNEISEKSEIFDDQFSVERPDGSNFTLKIRSTKLEDSAMYFCASRARTGNEQFFGPGTRLTVL.

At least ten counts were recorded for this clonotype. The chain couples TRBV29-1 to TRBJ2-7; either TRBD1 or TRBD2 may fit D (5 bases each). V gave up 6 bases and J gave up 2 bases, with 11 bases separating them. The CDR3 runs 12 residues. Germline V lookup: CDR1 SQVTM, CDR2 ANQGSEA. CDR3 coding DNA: TGCAGCGTGGGGGACGGGCCCTACGAGCAGTACTTC. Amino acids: CSVGDGPYEQYF.

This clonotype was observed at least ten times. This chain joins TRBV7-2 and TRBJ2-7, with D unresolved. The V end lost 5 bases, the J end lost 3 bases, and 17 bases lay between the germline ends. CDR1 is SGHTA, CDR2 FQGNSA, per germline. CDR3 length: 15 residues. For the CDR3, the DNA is TGTGCCAGCAGCACATCCCGTGGCAGTGGCTACGAGCAGTACTTC. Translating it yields CASSTSRGSGYEQYF.

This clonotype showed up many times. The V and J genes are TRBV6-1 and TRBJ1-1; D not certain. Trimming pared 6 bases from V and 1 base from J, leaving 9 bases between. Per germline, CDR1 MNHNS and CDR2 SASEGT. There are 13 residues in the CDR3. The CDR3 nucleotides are TGTGCCAGCAGACGCTCCTCGAACACTGAAGCTTTCTTT. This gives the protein CASRRSSNTEAFF.

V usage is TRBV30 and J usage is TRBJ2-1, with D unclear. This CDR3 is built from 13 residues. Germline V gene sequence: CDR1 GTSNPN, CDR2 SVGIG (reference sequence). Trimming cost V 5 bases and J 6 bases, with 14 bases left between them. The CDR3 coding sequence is TGTGCCTGGGCCGGGCAAATTGGCAATGAGCAGTTCTTC. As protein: CAWAGQIGNEQFF.

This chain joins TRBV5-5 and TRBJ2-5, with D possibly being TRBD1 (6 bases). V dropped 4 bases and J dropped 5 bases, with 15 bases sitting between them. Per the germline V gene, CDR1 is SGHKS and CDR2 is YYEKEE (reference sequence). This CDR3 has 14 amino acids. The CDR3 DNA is TGTGCCAGCAGCGATAGGACAGCATCGGAGACCCAGTACTTC. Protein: CASSDRTASETQYF.

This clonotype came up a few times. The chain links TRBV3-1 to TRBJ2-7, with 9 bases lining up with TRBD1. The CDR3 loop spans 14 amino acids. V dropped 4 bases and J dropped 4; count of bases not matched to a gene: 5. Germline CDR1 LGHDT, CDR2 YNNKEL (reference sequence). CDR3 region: CASSPRTGVYEQYF. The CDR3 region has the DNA TGTGCCAGCAGCCCCAGGACAGGGGTGTACGAGCAGTACTTC.

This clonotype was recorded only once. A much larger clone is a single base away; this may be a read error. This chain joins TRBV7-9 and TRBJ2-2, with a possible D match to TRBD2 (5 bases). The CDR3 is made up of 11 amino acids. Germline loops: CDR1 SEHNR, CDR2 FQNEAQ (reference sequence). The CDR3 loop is CASSLPGELSF. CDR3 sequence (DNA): TGTGCCAGCAGCTTACCCGGGGAGCTGTCTTTT.

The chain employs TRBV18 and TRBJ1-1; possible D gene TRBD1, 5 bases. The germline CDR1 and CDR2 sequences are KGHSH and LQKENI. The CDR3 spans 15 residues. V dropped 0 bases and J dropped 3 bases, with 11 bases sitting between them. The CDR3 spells CASSPPGLGDTEAFF. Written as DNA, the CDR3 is TGTGCCAGCTCACCACCGGGGCTTGGGGACACTGAAGCTTTCTTT. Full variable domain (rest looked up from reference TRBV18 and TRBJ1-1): NAGVMQNPRHLVRRRGQEARLRCSPMKGHSHVYWYRQLPEEGLKFMVYLQKENIIDESGMPKERFSAEFPKEGPSILRIQQVVRGDSAAYFCASSPPGLGDTEAFFGQGTRLTVV.

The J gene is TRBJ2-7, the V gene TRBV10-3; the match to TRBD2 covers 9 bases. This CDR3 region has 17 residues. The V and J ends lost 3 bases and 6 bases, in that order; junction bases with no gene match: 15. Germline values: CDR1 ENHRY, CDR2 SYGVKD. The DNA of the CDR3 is TGTGCCATCAGTGATCTACCTAGCGGGACGCTCGGGATCGAGCAGTACTTC. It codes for CAISDLPSGTLGIEQYF.

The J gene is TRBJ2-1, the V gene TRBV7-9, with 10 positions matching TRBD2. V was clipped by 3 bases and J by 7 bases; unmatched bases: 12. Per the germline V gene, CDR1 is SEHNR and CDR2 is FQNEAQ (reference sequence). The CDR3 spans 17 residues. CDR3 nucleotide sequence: TGTGCCAGCAGCTTGCCCCGAAGGCTAGCGGGAGAAAATGAGCAGTTCTTC. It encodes CASSLPRRLAGENEQFF.

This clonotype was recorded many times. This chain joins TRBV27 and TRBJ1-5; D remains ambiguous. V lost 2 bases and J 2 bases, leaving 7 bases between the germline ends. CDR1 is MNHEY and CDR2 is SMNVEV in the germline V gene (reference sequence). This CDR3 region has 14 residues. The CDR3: CASSLTRGNQPQHF. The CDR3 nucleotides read TGTGCCAGCAGTTTAACGAGGGGCAATCAGCCCCAGCATTTT.